This entry lists 23 T cell receptor beta chains sequenced from one sample in a study of early T cells in non-severe SARS-CoV-2 infection. TCRdb reprocessed the 5' RACE reads via MiXCR and lists one record per CDR3 protein. The profile covers 15,000 to 20,000 distinct CDR3 sequences, with around 5.7% appearing a single time and roughly 6.1% taken by the ten largest. Material: whole blood. Receptors were obtained from an adult who was a healthcare worker with PCR-confirmed SARS-CoV-2 infection or an uninfected control (not recorded which).

This clonotype was picked up many times. The gene calls are TRBV10-3 and TRBJ2-1, with 11 bases aligning to TRBD2. V was pared by 8 bases and J by 6 bases, with 6 bases of the junction left unmatched. Germline V gene lookup returns CDR1 ENHRY and CDR2 SYGVKD. This CDR3 comprises 14 residues. The CDR3 here is CAIYSGRDANEQFF. The DNA for the CDR3 is TGTGCCATCTATAGCGGGAGGGACGCCAATGAGCAGTTCTTC.

This clonotype was seen many times. The chain recombines TRBV11-2 with TRBJ2-1, with TRBD2 matching over 9 bases. The CDR3 loop spans 17 amino acids. The ends lost 6 bases at V and 4 bases at J; junction bases unmatched: 13. Looked up from germline, CDR1 is SGHAT and CDR2 is FQNNGV. The DNA for the CDR3 is TGTGCCAGCAGGCCATTTAGCGGGGGCCGCGGATACAATGAGCAGTTCTTC. Amino acid sequence: CASRPFSGGRGYNEQFF. The full variable domain, completed using reference TRBV11-2 and TRBJ2-1, is EAGVAQSPRYKIIEKRQSVAFWCNPISGHATLYWYQQILGQGPKLLIQFQNNGVVDDSQLPKDRFSAERLKGVDSTLKIQPAKLEDSAVYLCASRPFSGGRGYNEQFFGPGTRLTVL.

This clonotype was seen more than once but under ten times. The chain joins TRBV7-9 to TRBJ1-1, with 9 bases that match TRBD1. Losses at the gene ends were 5 bases for V and 6 bases for J; bases not matched to a gene: 10. This CDR3 is 15 amino acids long. Per the germline V gene, CDR1 is SEHNR and CDR2 is FQNEAQ (reference sequence). CDR3 region: CASSSYRGRNPEAFF. In DNA, the CDR3 is TGTGCCAGCAGCAGTTACAGGGGGCGCAATCCTGAAGCTTTCTTT.

The chain combines TRBV6-4 with TRBJ2-2; possibly TRBD2 for D (5 bases). Trimming cost V 0 bases and J 5 bases, with 10 bases left between them. The CDR3 is 15 amino acids. The germline V gene has CDR1 MRHNA and CDR2 SNTAGT. The CDR3 coding sequence is TGTGCCAGCAGTGACTCGTCCAGCGGAACCGGGGAGCTGTTTTTT. As protein: CASSDSSSGTGELFF.

This clonotype is judged medium-sized. The CDR3, as DNA: TGTGCCAGCAAATCGGTCCCATCCTCTGGAAACACCATATATTTT. Translating it yields CASKSVPSSGNTIYF. The gene calls are TRBV28 and TRBJ1-3; unclear D gene. Trimming cost V 7 bases and J 0 bases, with 13 bases left between them. Germline V gene sequence: CDR1 MDHEN, CDR2 SYDVKM. The CDR3 totals 15 residues.

Many counts were recorded for this clonotype. This chain links TRBV5-4 with TRBJ2-3; D not certain. Germline CDR1 and CDR2: SGHNT and YYREEE (reference sequence). Trimming left V 0 bases short and J 3 bases short, with 5 bases between. The CDR3 loop spans 13 amino acids. CDR3 sequence: CASSLGFTDTQYF. For the CDR3, the DNA is TGTGCCAGCAGCTTGGGCTTTACAGATACGCAGTATTTT.

This clonotype was detected many times. The chain couples TRBV24-1 to TRBJ2-1; 11 bases are shared with TRBD2. With V trimmed by 3 bases and J by 4 bases, 7 bases remained unmatched. Germline assignment: CDR1 KGHDR and CDR2 SFDVKD. The CDR3 extends over 17 amino acids. DNA of the CDR3: TGTGCCACCAGTGATCCATCGACTAGCGGGGATTACAATGAGCAGTTCTTC. Protein: CATSDPSTSGDYNEQFF.

There are many counts of this clonotype. The chain joins TRBV10-2 to TRBJ2-3; 12 nucleotides line up with TRBD2. This CDR3 spans 16 amino acids. V was pared by 6 bases and J by 1 base, with 5 bases of the junction left unmatched. Germline V gene sequence: CDR1 WSHSY, CDR2 SAAADI. As DNA, the CDR3 is TGCGCCAGCAGGCGCCTAGCGGGAGGGGGCACAGATACGCAGTATTTT. Translating gives CASRRLAGGGTDTQYF.

By sample share, this clonotype is medium-sized (0.01 to 0.1%). The chain links TRBV6-4 to TRBJ2-6, with D uncertain. CDR3 length equals 16 residues. Per the germline V gene, CDR1 is MRHNA and CDR2 is SNTAGT. V lost 0 bases, J lost 0 bases, and 6 bases lay in between. CDR3 coding DNA: TGTGCCAGCAGTGACTCTAGCAGCTCTGGGGCCAACGTCCTGACTTTC. Translation: CASSDSSSSGANVLTF.

This clonotype was seen ten or more times. This sequence joins TRBV11-2 and TRBJ2-7, with D perhaps TRBD1 (5 bases). The germline V gene has CDR1 SGHAT and CDR2 FQNNGV. V lost 3 bases, J lost 3 bases, and 6 bases lay in between. The CDR3 covers 12 residues. This CDR3 is CASSFDSYEQYF. DNA of the CDR3: TGTGCCAGCAGCTTCGACAGCTACGAGCAGTACTTC.

This chain uses TRBV5-1 with TRBJ2-1; TRBD2 matches 11 bases. The trim removed 0 bases at V and 16 bases at J, leaving 6 bases unmatched. Germline loops: CDR1 SGHRS, CDR2 YFSETQ. The CDR3 has 13 amino acids. For the CDR3, the DNA is TGCGCCAGCAGCTTGGATCTAGCGGGAGGAAGTTTCTTC. Its translation is CASSLDLAGGSFF.

The table lists this clonotype with many counts. The V call is TRBV11-2, the J call TRBJ2-1; no clear D. CDR3 length equals 15 residues. Germline V CDR1 and CDR2: SGHAT, FQNNGV. V lost 5 bases and J lost 5, with 16 bases in between. Written as DNA, the CDR3 is TGTGCCAGCAGCGGCATTCCCATTCGGGACAATGAGCAGTTCTTC. Translating it yields CASSGIPIRDNEQFF.

This clonotype has at least ten counts. The J gene is TRBJ1-1, the V gene TRBV2; 7 bases fit TRBD1. Losses at the gene ends were 4 bases for V and 1 base for J; bases not matched to a gene: 3. This CDR3 contains 14 residues. CDR1 is SNHLY, CDR2 FYNNEI, per germline. CDR3 DNA: TGTGCCAGCAGTGTGACAGGGCCGAACACTGAAGCTTTCTTT. Its protein is CASSVTGPNTEAFF.

The chain combines TRBV5-4 with TRBJ1-1; D gene unclear. From germline, CDR1 is SGHNT and CDR2 YYREEE (reference sequence). The CDR3 extends over 13 amino acids. Trimming took off 4 bases at V and 6 bases at J, with 13 bases between the two ends. The CDR3 sequence is CASSLPGSPEAFF. In DNA, the CDR3 is TGTGCCAGCAGCCTCCCCGGTAGTCCTGAAGCTTTCTTT.

This clonotype appeared many times. The chain employs TRBV19 and TRBJ1-5, with D unclear. The CDR3 is 14 amino acids. The germline V gene encodes CDR1 LNHDA and CDR2 SQIVND (reference sequence). The germline V and J ends were trimmed by 3 bases and 3 bases, with 9 bases remaining between them. The CDR3 protein is CASSISGYNQPQHF. The CDR3 coding sequence is TGTGCCAGTAGTATCAGCGGCTACAATCAGCCCCAGCATTTT.

This clonotype was seen repeatedly, ten times or more. The chain uses TRBV7-2 and TRBJ2-1, with 11 bases aligning to TRBD2. This CDR3 region has 15 residues. CDR1 SGHTA and CDR2 FQGNSA come from the germline V gene. V lost 1 base and J lost 10; bases outside the gene matches: 6. CDR3 coding DNA: TGTGCCAGCAGCTTAGATCTAGCGGGAGGAGGAGAGCAGTTCTTC. It codes for CASSLDLAGGGEQFF.

There are many counts of this clonotype. The chain has TRBV10-1 and TRBJ2-2, with a weak D call TRBD2 (6 bases). There are 14 residues in the CDR3. CDR1 is WNHNN, CDR2 SYGVQD, per germline (reference sequence). V lost 3 bases, J lost 4 bases, and 9 bases lay in between. The CDR3 bases are TGCGCCAGCAGTGACGGGAGTGGCACCGGGGAGCTGTTTTTT. This sequence encodes CASSDGSGTGELFF.

This clonotype counts as medium-sized. The CDR3 nucleotides read TGTGCCTGGAGTGTACCCGACAGGGACCTCTCTGGCGAGCAGTACTTC. Encoded protein: CAWSVPDRDLSGEQYF. The V gene is TRBV30, the J gene TRBJ2-7; 7 nucleotides agree with TRBD1. The germline gives CDR1 GTSNPN, CDR2 SVGIG (reference sequence). The junction had 14 bases not matched to a gene; V was cut back by 0 bases and J by 6 bases. The CDR3 covers 16 residues.

This rearrangement joins TRBV6-2 or TRBV6-3 to TRBJ1-1; D possibly corresponds to TRBD1 (6 bases). Trimming took off 7 bases at V and 1 base at J, with 10 bases between the two ends. CDR3 length equals 13 residues. Per the germline V gene, CDR1 is MNHEY and CDR2 is SVGEGT. In DNA form, the CDR3 reads TGTGCCAGCACGGGACACCAGAACACTGAAGCTTTCTTT. Amino acid sequence: CASTGHQNTEAFF.

This clonotype was detected ten times or more. The chain carries TRBV9 and TRBJ1-2, with 7 bases aligning to TRBD1. This CDR3 contains 12 residues. The V and J ends lost 0 bases and 8 bases, in that order; junction bases with no gene match: 1. Germline V CDR1 and CDR2: SGDLS, YYNGEE. The CDR3 bases are TGTGCCAGCAGCGTAGGGGACAGCGGCTACACCTTC. It codes for CASSVGDSGYTF.

The sample holds many counts of this clonotype. The chain combines TRBV18 with TRBJ2-7; D is ambiguous. The CDR3 is 13 residues long. With 4 bases removed from V and 3 bases from J, the gap between germline ends came to 10 bases. Per germline, CDR1 KGHSH and CDR2 LQKENI. DNA of the CDR3: TGTGCCAGCTCACTCCGAGGACGCTACGAGCAGTACTTC. Translating gives CASSLRGRYEQYF.

This clonotype was recorded many times. V usage is TRBV12-3 or TRBV12-4 and J usage is TRBJ2-1, with D perhaps matching TRBD2 (5 bases). The CDR3 is 14 amino acids. V was cut by 3 bases and J by 6 bases, with 12 bases left in between. For the CDR3, the DNA is TGTGCCAGCAGTTTTCAAGATGGGAGCAATGAGCAGTTCTTC. The encoded protein is CASSFQDGSNEQFF.

This clonotype was recorded at least ten times. The chain is built from TRBV18 and TRBJ2-7; 8 nucleotides line up with TRBD1. The germline gives CDR1 KGHSH, CDR2 LQKENI. The ends lost 2 bases at V and 5 bases at J; junction bases unmatched: 2. This CDR3 comprises 13 residues. The CDR3 loop reads CASSPTTGDEQYF. DNA for the CDR3: TGTGCCAGCTCACCAACGACAGGGGACGAGCAGTACTTC.